In its sample, the clone carrying this T cell receptor (beta chain) was seen many times. The antigen is unknown. Unsorted bulk tissue, about 17-33 mg of it, served as the source for co-extraction of RNA and DNA. The data are from a study of tumor-infiltrating lymphocytes in primary liver carcinoma. Across the whole study: Roughly 3.5 to 7.13 million productive TCRbeta reads were obtained per sample, with similar numbers across tissue types.

The input was 450 to 500 ng total RNA; TCR beta cDNA was made from it with a constant-region primer. Three-round nested multiplex PCR performed with slightly modified ARM-PCR produced the TCR beta libraries. For approximately 10 cycles apiece, the opening two PCR rounds ran with TRBV1-TRBV30 forward primers and a C-beta reverse primer. TCRdb reanalysed the multiplex PCR reads using MiXCR and keeps one entry per CDR3 protein. This table holds more than 75,000 distinct CDR3 sequences, 65% to 80% found once. The CDR3 has 13 amino acids. Per germline, CDR1 SNHLY and CDR2 FYNNEI. V lost 5 bases, J lost 6 bases, and 2 bases stayed unmatched. Study-wide results and caveats: Present in all five tumor regions were only about 7-25% of the top clones.

The TCR originated in a man in his forties with primary liver carcinoma and hepatitis B virus infection. V usage is TRBV2 and J usage is TRBJ2-1; 9 bases match TRBD2. Sequencing used liver tumor tissue from sampling region 1. Described subset: tumor region T1, superior pole. The CDR3 loop is CASSRTSVNEQFF. CDR3 DNA sequence: TGTGCCAGCAGTCGGACTAGCGTCAATGAGCAGTTCTTC.